Here is one T cell receptor beta chain with its context. Deletions cut 4 bases from V and 3 bases from J, with 14 bases between. Germline-derived CDR1 and CDR2 are SGDLS and YYNGEE. The length of the CDR3 is 15 residues. The sample originates from a study of PD-1 blockade in classical Hodgkin lymphoma. Measured with immunoSEQ multiplex PCR; TCRdb has only the in-frame clones, and not every one. Of 9,500 to 13,000 clones in the sample, roughly 75% were seen once. Every patient relapsed after autologous stem cell transplantation, and brentuximab vedotin exposure varied. This sequence originates from a human donor with classical Hodgkin lymphoma. The J gene is TRBJ2-1, the V gene TRBV9, with D possibly TRBD2 on 6 matching bases. The source was peripheral blood mononuclear cells (PBMCs), collected at baseline. As DNA, the CDR3 is TGTGCCAGCAGCCCCGGGGACTCCAGCTACAATGAGCAGTTCTTC. Its protein is CASSPGDSSYNEQFF.